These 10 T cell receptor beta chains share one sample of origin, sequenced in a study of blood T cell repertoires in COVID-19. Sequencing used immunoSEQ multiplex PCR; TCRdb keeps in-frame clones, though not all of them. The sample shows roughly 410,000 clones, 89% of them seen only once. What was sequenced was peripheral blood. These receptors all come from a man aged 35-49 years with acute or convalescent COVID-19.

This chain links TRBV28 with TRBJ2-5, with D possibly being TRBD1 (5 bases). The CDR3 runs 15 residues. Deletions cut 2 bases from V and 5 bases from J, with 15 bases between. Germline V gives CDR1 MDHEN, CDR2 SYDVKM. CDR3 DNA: TGTGCCAGCAGTTTAGCCAGGGTGGTATTGGAGACCCAGTACTTC. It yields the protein CASSLARVVLETQYF.

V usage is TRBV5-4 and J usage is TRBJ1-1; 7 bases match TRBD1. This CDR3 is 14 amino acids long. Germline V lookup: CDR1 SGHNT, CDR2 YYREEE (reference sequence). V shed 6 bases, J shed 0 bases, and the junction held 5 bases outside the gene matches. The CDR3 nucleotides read TGTGCCAGCACCTCGGGACAGTTGAACACTGAAGCTTTCTTT. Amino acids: CASTSGQLNTEAFF. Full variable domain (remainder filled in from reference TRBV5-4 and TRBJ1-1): ETGVTQSPTHLIKTRGQQVTLRCSSQSGHNTVSWYQQALGQGPQFIFQYYREEENGRGNFPPRFSGLQFPNYSSELNVNALELDDSALYLCASTSGQLNTEAFFGQGTRLTVV.

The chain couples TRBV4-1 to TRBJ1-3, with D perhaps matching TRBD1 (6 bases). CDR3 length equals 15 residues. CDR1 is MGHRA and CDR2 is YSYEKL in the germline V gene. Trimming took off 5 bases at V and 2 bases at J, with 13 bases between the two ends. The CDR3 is CASSYGPGAGNTIYF. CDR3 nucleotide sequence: TGCGCCAGCAGCTACGGCCCAGGGGCTGGAAACACCATATATTTT.

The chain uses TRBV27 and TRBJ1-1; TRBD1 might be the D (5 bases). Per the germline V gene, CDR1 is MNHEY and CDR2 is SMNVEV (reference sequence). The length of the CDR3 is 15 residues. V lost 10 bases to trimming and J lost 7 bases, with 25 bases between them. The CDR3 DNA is TGTGCCACCCTGCAGGATCGGGGGAAGATTGATGAAGCTTTCTTT. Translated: CATLQDRGKIDEAFF.

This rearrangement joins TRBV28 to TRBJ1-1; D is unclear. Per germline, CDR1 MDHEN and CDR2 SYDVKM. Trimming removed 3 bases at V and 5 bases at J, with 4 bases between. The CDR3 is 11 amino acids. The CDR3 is CASSFLTEAFF. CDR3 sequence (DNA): TGTGCCAGCAGTTTCTTGACTGAAGCTTTCTTT.

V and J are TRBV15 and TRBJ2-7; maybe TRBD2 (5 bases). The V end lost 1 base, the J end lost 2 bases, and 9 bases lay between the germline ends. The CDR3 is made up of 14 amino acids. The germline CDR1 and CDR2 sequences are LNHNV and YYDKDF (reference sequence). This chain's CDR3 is CATSRVGSPYEQYF. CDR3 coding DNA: TGTGCCACCAGCAGAGTAGGGAGCCCCTACGAGCAGTACTTC. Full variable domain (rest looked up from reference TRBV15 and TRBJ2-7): DAMVIQNPRYQVTQFGKPVTLSCSQTLNHNVMYWYQQKSSQAPKLLFHYYDKDFNNEADTPDNFQSRRPNTSFCFLDIRSPGLGDTAMYLCATSRVGSPYEQYFGPGTRLTVT.

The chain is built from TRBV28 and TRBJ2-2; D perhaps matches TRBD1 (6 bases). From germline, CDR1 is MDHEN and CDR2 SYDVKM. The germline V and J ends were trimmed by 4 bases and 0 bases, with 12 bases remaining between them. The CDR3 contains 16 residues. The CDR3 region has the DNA TGTGCCAGCAGTTATTTCAGGGGAACGAACACCGGGGAGCTGTTTTTT. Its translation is CASSYFRGTNTGELFF.

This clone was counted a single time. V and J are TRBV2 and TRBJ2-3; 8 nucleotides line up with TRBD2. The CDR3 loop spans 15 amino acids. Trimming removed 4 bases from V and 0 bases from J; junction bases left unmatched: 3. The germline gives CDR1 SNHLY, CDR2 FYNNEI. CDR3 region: CASSALAVSTDTQYF. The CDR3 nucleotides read TGTGCCAGCAGTGCACTAGCGGTTAGCACAGATACGCAGTATTTT. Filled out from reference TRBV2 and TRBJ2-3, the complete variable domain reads EPEVTQTPSHQVTQMGQEVILRCVPISNHLYFYWYRQILGQKVEFLVSFYNNEISEKSEIFDDQFSVERPDGSNFTLKIRSTKLEDSAMYFCASSALAVSTDTQYFGPGTRLTVL.

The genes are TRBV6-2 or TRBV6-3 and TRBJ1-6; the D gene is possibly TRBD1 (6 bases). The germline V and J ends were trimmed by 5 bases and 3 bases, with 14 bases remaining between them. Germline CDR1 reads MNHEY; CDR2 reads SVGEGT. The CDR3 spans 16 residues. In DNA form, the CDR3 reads TGTGCCAGCAGTCGTCTACAGGGAATCTATAATTCACCCCTCCACTTT. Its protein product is CASSRLQGIYNSPLHF.

The CDR3, as DNA: TGTGCCAGCAGCGGGACAGGGGGTAAAAATTCACCCCTCCACTTT. Its protein product is CASSGTGGKNSPLHF. J is TRBJ1-6 and V is TRBV9; 10 bases are shared with TRBD1. Germline loops: CDR1 SGDLS, CDR2 YYNGEE. The CDR3 is 15 residues long. V lost 3 bases, J lost 7 bases, and 4 bases stayed unmatched.